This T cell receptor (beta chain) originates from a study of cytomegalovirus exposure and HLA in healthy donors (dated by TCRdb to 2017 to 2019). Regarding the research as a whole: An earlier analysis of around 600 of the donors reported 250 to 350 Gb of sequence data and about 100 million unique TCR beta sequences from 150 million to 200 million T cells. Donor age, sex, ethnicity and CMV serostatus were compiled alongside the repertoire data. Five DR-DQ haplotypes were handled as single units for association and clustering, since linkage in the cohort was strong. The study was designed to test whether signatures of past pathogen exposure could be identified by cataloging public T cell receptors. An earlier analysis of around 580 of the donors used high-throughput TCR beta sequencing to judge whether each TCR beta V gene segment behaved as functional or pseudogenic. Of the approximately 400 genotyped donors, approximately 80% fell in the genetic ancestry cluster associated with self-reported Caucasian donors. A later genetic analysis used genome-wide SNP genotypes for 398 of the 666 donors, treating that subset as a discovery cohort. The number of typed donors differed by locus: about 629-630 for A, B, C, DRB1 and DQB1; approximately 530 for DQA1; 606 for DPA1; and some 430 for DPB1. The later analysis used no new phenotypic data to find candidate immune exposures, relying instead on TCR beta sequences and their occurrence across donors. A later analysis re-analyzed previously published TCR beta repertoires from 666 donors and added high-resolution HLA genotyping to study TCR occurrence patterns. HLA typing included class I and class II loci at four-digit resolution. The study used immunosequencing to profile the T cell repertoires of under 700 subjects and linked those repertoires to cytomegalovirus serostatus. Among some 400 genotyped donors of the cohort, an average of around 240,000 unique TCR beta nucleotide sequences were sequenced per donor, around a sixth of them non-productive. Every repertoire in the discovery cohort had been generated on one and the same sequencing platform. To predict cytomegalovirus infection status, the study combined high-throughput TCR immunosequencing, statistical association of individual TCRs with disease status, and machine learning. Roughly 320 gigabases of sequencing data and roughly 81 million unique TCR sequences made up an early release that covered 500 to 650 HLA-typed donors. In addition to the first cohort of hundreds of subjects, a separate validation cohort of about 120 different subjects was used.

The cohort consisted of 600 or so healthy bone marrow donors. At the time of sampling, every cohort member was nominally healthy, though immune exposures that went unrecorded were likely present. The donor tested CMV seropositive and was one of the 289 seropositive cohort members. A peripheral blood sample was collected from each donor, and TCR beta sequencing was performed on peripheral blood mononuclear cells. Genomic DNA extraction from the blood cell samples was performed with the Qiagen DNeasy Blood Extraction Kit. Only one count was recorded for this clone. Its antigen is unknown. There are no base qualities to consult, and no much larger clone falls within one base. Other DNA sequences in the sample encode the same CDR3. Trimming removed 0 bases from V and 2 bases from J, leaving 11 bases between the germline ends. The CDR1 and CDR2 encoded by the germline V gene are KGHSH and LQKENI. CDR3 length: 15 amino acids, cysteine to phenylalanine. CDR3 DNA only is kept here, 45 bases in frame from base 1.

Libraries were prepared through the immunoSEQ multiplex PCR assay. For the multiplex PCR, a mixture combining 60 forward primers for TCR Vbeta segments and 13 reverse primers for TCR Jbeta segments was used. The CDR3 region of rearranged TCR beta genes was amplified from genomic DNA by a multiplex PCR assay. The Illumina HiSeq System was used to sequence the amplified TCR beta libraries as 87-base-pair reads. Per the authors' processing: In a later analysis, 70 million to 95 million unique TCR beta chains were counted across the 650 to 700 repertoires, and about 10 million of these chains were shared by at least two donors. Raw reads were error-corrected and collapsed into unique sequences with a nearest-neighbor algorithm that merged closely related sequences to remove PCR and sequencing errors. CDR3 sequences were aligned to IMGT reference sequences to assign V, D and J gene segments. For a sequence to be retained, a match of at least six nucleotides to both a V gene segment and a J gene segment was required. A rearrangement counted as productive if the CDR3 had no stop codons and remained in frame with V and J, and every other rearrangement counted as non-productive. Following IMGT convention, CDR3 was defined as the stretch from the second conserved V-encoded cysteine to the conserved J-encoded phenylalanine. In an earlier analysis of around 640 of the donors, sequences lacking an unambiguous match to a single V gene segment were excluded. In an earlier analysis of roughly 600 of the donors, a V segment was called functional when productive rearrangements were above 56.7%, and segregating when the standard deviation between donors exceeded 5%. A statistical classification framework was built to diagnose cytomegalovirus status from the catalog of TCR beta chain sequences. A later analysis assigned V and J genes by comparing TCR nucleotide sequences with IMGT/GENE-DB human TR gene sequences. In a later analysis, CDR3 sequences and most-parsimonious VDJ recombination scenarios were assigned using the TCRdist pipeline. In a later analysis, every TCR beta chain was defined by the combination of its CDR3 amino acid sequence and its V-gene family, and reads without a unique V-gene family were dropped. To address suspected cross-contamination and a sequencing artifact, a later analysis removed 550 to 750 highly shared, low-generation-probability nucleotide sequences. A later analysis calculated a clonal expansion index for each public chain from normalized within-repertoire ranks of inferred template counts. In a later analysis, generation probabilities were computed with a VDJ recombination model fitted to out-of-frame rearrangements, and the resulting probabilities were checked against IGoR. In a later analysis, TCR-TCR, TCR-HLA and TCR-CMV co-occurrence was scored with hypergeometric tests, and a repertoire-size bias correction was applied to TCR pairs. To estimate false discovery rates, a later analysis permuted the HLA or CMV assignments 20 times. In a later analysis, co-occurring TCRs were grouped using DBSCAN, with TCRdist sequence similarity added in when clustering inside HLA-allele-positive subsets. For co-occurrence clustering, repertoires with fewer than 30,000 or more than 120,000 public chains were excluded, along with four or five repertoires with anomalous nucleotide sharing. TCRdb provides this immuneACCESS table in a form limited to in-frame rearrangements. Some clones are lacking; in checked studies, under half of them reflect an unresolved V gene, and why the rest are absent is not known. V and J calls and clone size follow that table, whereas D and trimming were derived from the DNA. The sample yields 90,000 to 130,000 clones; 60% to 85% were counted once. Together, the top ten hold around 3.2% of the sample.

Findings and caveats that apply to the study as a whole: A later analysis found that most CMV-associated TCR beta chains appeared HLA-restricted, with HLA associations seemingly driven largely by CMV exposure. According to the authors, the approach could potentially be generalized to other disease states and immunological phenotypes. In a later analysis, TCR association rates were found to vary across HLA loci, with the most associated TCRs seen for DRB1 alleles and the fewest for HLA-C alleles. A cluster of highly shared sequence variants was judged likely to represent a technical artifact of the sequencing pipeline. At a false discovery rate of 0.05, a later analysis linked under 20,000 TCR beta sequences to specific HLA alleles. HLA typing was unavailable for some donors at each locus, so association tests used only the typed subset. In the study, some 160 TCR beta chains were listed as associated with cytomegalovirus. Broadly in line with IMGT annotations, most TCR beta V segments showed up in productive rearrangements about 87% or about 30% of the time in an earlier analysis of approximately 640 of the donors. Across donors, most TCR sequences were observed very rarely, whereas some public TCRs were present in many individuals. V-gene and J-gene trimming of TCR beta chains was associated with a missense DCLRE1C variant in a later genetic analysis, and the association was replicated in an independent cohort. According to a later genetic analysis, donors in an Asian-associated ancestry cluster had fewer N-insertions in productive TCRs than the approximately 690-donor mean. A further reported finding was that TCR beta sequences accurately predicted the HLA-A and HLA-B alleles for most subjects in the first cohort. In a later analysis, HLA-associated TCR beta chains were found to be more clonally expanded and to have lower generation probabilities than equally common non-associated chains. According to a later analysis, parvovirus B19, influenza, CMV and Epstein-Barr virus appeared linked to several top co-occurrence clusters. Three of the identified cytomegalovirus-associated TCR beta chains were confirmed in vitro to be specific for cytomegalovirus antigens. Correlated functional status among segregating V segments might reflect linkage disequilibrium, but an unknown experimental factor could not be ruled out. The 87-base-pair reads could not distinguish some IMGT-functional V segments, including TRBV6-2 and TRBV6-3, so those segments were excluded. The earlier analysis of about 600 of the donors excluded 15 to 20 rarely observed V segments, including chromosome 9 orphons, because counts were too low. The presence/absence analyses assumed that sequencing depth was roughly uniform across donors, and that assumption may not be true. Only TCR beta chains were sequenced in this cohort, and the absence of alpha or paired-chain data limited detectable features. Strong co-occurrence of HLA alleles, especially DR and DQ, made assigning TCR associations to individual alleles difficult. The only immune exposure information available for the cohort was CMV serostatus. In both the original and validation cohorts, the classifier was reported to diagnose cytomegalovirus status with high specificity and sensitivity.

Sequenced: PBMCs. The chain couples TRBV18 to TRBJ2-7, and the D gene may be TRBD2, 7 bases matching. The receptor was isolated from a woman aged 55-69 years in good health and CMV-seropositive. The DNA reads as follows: TGTGCCAGCTCACCACCGGCGGGGGCCGCCTACGAGCAGTACTTC. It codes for CASSPPAGAAYEQYF.